This T cell receptor beta chain was identified in a study of response to subunit inactivated influenza vaccine. Findings and limits, study-wide: Authors suggested each seasonal influenza vaccination recruits few new T cells.

V dropped 6 bases and J dropped 0; count of bases not matched to a gene: 8. This CDR3 spans 16 amino acids. This clonotype was seen repeatedly, ten times or more. The antigen remains unidentified. TCRdb called the RT-PCR reads again in MiXCR, with one record for every CDR3 protein. The data hold about 180,000 distinct CDR3 sequences, with about 9.3% observed a single time. This material consisted of non-naive T cells sorted from PBMCs, taken on the day of vaccination. The rearrangement uses TRBV12-3 or TRBV12-4 and TRBJ1-5; 7 positions match TRBD1. The TCR sequence derives from a man in his forties or fifties who received an inactivated influenza vaccine. CDR3 residues: CASRPTGESSNQPQHF. The DNA for the CDR3 is TGTGCCAGCAGACCAACAGGGGAAAGTAGCAATCAGCCCCAGCATTTT.